This entry is about one T cell receptor beta chain. Its matching antigen is unknown. The PCR contained 60 Vbeta and 13 Jbeta primers. The protocol was immunoSEQ multiplex PCR, while the TCRdb copy is restricted to in-frame clones and leaves out a portion. The table shows about 170,000 clones, with roughly 60% occurring only once. These data originate in a study of cytomegalovirus exposure and HLA in healthy donors. Study at large: Tens of millions of unique TCRs from HLA-typed donors made up an early data release.

This CDR3 comprises 15 residues. Germline lookup yields CDR1 SGHRS and CDR2 YFSETQ. Between the trimmed V and J ends, which lost 0 bases and 6 bases, there was a span of 15 bases. The donors comprised healthy bone marrow donors. Likely unrecorded immune exposures existed in these nominally healthy donors. Findings of the study overall: Reports indicated that the classifier achieved high specificity and sensitivity in diagnosing cytomegalovirus status.

The chain links TRBV5-1 to TRBJ1-1, with D maybe TRBD1 (6 bases). This clonotype originated in a man aged 40-55 years in good health and CMV-seronegative. The source material was PBMCs. The CDR3 sequence: CASSLEGVTVSEAFF. As DNA, the CDR3 is TGCGCCAGCAGCTTGGAGGGGGTGACGGTCTCTGAAGCTTTCTTT. Full variable domain (rest looked up from reference TRBV5-1 and TRBJ1-1): KAGVTQTPRYLIKTRGQQVTLSCSPISGHRSVSWYQQTPGQGLQFLFEYFSETQRNKGNFPGRFSGRQFSNSRSEMNVSTLELGDSALYLCASSLEGVTVSEAFFGQGTRLTVV.